The rows below give T cell receptor beta chains drawn from one sample of a study of blood T cells in healthy people across ages. TCRdb passed the 5' RACE reads through MiXCR, listing each CDR3 protein once. In the table there are 1.5 million to 2 million distinct CDR3 sequences, around 50% of which are singletons. The sequenced material came from blood. Receptor source: a middle-aged woman in good health. CDR3s include the opening cysteine and the closing phenylalanine or tryptophan. D genes are given only for firm matches. Some rows have no size entry. The others give once, few or many, or a class for an expanded clone.

V gene	clone size	J gene	D gene	CDR3 DNA	CDR3 protein
TRBV7-2	.	TRBJ1-2	.	TGTGCCAGCAGCCCCAGCAGGGCGGGCGGCTACACCTTC	CASSPSRAGGYTF
TRBV5-4	.	TRBJ2-1	TRBD2	TGTGCCAGCAGCACCGGGACTATCCGCAATGAGCAGTTCTTC	CASSTGTIRNEQFF
TRBV10-2	few	TRBJ1-1	.	TGCGCCAGCAGTGAGGGTCGGAATACTGAAGCTTTCTTT	CASSEGRNTEAFF
TRBV10-3	few	TRBJ2-5	TRBD2	TGTGCCATCAGTGAGAGCGGGGAGGGGACCCTAGAGACCCAGTACTTC	CAISESGEGTLETQYF
TRBV6-5	.	TRBJ2-7	TRBD2	TGTGCCAGCAGTTACGGTAGCGGGGGCAGTGAGCAGTACTTC	CASSYGSGGSEQYF
TRBV24-1	.	TRBJ2-6	.	TGTGCCACCAGTGATCGAGAGGCTGGGGCCAACGTCCTGACTTTC	CATSDREAGANVLTF
TRBV5-1	.	TRBJ2-2	.	TGCGCCAGCACCCCCGGGGCGCAGGGGACCGGGGAGCTGTTTTTT	CASTPGAQGTGELFF
TRBV7-9	.	TRBJ2-1	TRBD1	TGTGCCAGCAGCCGCGGGACAGGGCGCTACAATGAGCAGTTCTTC	CASSRGTGRYNEQFF
TRBV10-3	few	TRBJ1-2	.	TGTGCCATCCGTGGAGGGGATCGTTATGGCTACACCTTC	CAIRGGDRYGYTF
TRBV7-2	few	TRBJ2-1	.	TGTGCCAGCAGCTTAGGAGTAGGCGGTAACAATGAGCAGTTCTTC	CASSLGVGGNNEQFF
TRBV7-9	.	TRBJ2-5	.	TGTGCCAGCAGCCCAGGGGGGGTCCGGACAGGTAACCAAGAGACCCAGTACTTC	CASSPGGVRTGNQETQYF
TRBV12-5	.	TRBJ2-3	.	TGTGCTAGTGCCCTCGACGGTCCGGACACAGATACGCAGTATTTT	CASALDGPDTDTQYF
TRBV7-2	.	TRBJ2-7	.	TGTGCCAGCACCCGACCATTTGGGGGCGCCGAGTCCTACGAGCAGTACTTC	CASTRPFGGAESYEQYF
TRBV7-8	.	TRBJ2-2	.	TGTGCCAGCACCCAAAGAGTGAACACCGGGGAGCTGTTTTTT	CASTQRVNTGELFF
TRBV7-6	.	TRBJ2-7	.	TGTGCCAGCAGTCCGAGCCCAGACTCCTACGAGCAGTACTTC	CASSPSPDSYEQYF
TRBV27	.	TRBJ2-7	TRBD2	TGTGCCAGCAGTTTATATATACCTAGCGGGGGCCACGAGCAGTACTTC	CASSLYIPSGGHEQYF
TRBV7-2	.	TRBJ2-2	.	TGTGCCAGCAGCACGGGTGTGGGGGGCCTCTCGGAGGAGCTGTTTTTT	CASSTGVGGLSEELFF
TRBV5-1	few	TRBJ1-1	.	TGCGCCAGCAGCACCAGGAGTCCCGTGAACACTGAAGCTTTCTTT	CASSTRSPVNTEAFF
TRBV20-1	.	TRBJ2-7	.	TGCAGTGCTATTCCTTTCGAGCAGTACTTC	CSAIPFEQYF
TRBV5-1	.	TRBJ1-2	TRBD1	TGCGCCAGCAGCTACACAGGGGGCGCTGGGGGTGGCTACACCTTC	CASSYTGGAGGGYTF
TRBV28	once	TRBJ2-5	.	TGTGCCAGCAAGATTCAAAAGACCCAGTACTTC	CASKIQKTQYF
TRBV20-1	.	TRBJ2-1	TRBD2	TGCAGTGCCACGCGGGGGGTTGCCTACAATGAGCAGTTCTTC	CSATRGVAYNEQFF
TRBV7-9	.	TRBJ1-1	.	TGTGCCAGCAGCCCTGGTGGGCGGGGCGGGAACACTGAAGCTTTCTTT	CASSPGGRGGNTEAFF
TRBV20-1	few	TRBJ2-4	.	TGCAGCTTGGGTGGGAGGCTAGCCAAAAACATTCAGTACTTC	CSLGGRLAKNIQYF
TRBV11-1	few	TRBJ2-5	.	TGTGCCAGCAGCTCCCCGGGACTCCGTTTAGAGACCCAGTACTTC	CASSSPGLRLETQYF
TRBV4-2	.	TRBJ1-1	.	TGTGCCAGCAGCCAAGACAGGGCGCGAGGAGCTTTCTTT	CASSQDRARGAFF
TRBV12-3/TRBV12-4	once	TRBJ1-2	.	TGTGCCAGCAGCACGGTTATCGGCTACACCTTC	CASSTVIGYTF
TRBV20-1	.	TRBJ2-7	TRBD1	TGCAGTGCTAGTGACCGGACAGGGTGGTACGAGCAGTACTTC	CSASDRTGWYEQYF
TRBV7-2	.	TRBJ2-7	TRBD1	TGTGCCAGCAGCGTCGGACAGGGGCAGTACGAGCAGTACTTC	CASSVGQGQYEQYF
TRBV7-9	.	TRBJ2-5	.	TGTGCCAGCAGTTTCGCTGACTGGACAGTCCAAGAGACCCAGTACTTC	CASSFADWTVQETQYF
TRBV28	once	TRBJ2-3	TRBD1	TGTGCCAGCAGGGGGGACAGGGGATACACAGATACGCAGTATTTT	CASRGDRGYTDTQYF
TRBV11-2	.	TRBJ2-5	TRBD2	TGTGCCAGCAGCTTTGGAGCGGGGGTTGGGGAGGCCCAGTACTTC	CASSFGAGVGEAQYF
TRBV7-2	few	TRBJ2-5	TRBD1	TGTGCCAGCAGCTCCGGACAGGTGCAGACCCAGTACTTC	CASSSGQVQTQYF
TRBV20-1	.	TRBJ2-3	.	TGCAGTGCTAGAGATTGGGACGGCACAGATACGCAGTATTTT	CSARDWDGTDTQYF
TRBV9	.	TRBJ2-1	TRBD2	TGTGCCAGCAGCGTAGAAGAGCGGGGGCCCTCCTACAATGGGCAGTTCTTC	CASSVEERGPSYNGQFF
TRBV12-3/TRBV12-4	many	TRBJ2-5	.	TGTGCCAGCAGTTTAATCGAAGAGACCCAGTACTTC	CASSLIEETQYF
TRBV14	.	TRBJ2-1	.	TGTGCCAGCAGCCAAGTATTTAGACAGGGACAAACGGGAGATGAGCAGTTCTTC	CASSQVFRQGQTGDEQFF
TRBV12-3/TRBV12-4	.	TRBJ2-3	TRBD2	TGTGCCAGCAGTACCCTAGCGGGGGCGGCAGATACGCAGTATTTT	CASSTLAGAADTQYF
TRBV27	few	TRBJ2-1	.	TGTGCCAGCAGTTTATTCGTCTACAATGAGCAGTTCTTC	CASSLFVYNEQFF
TRBV14	few	TRBJ2-1	.	TGTGCCAGCAGCCAAGCAAGGGGTCTTTACAATGAGCAGTTCTTC	CASSQARGLYNEQFF
TRBV28	few	TRBJ2-1	.	TGTGCCAGCAGTACACTAGGGGGTGAGCAGTTCTTC	CASSTLGGEQFF
TRBV4-2	.	TRBJ1-2	.	TGTGCCAGCAGCCCCGCCGGGGAGGACTATGACTACACCTTC	CASSPAGEDYDYTF
TRBV24-1	.	TRBJ2-3	.	TGTGCCACCAGTGATTTGGAGGATTCAGTAGATACGCAGTATTTT	CATSDLEDSVDTQYF
TRBV27	many	TRBJ2-7	TRBD1	TGTGCCGCCCGAAGACAGGGAATCTTCTACGAGCAGTACTTC	CAARRQGIFYEQYF
TRBV6-5	.	TRBJ2-7	.	TGTGCCAGCACAGGGGGGCACGAGCAGTACTTC	CASTGGHEQYF
TRBV6-2/TRBV6-3	.	TRBJ2-5	TRBD1	TGTGCCAGCATTAATCACAGGGGGGAGACCCAGTACTTC	CASINHRGETQYF
TRBV27	.	TRBJ2-7	TRBD1	TGTGCCGGCAGTCATAGGGACAGCAGCTCCTACGAGCAGTACTTC	CAGSHRDSSSYEQYF
TRBV5-1	once	TRBJ2-5	.	TGCGCCAGCAGGGGTTGGGACGGGACACAAGAGACCCAGTACTTC	CASRGWDGTQETQYF
TRBV20-1	once	TRBJ1-2	.	TGCAGTGCTCAGAGCCAAGGACAGATCTATGGCTACACCTTC	CSAQSQGQIYGYTF
TRBV20-1	few	TRBJ2-3	.	TGCAGGGGGGGCCCCCACACAGATACGCAGTATTTT	CRGGPHTDTQYF